This T cell receptor beta chain was obtained from a study of control samples from healthy donors and cancer patients. The CDR3 runs to 15 residues. Germline lookup yields CDR1 MGHRA and CDR2 YSYEKL. Between the trimmed V and J ends, which lost 1 base and 9 bases, there was a span of 15 bases. Produced via immunoSEQ multiplex PCR; TCRdb's table is partial and in-frame only. Of about 160,000 clones in the sample, roughly 95% were seen once. V gene TRBV4-1 combines with J gene TRBJ2-2; D could derive from TRBD1 or TRBD2 (7 bases each). The sample taken for sequencing was blood. This TCR derives from a woman aged 25 to 45 in good health. Here the CDR3 reads CASSQGGQRGRELFF. The DNA of the CDR3 is TGCGCCAGCAGCCAAGGGGGACAGCGGGGCAGGGAGCTGTTTTTT.